This T cell receptor beta chain is from a study of cytomegalovirus exposure and HLA in healthy donors. Study as a whole: Within an early data release were about 80 million unique TCRs drawn from HLA-typed donors. Study-level points and caveats: Earlier analysis looked at TCR beta V segments, and most were productive about 90% or about 30% of the time. More than 150 TCR beta chains were listed as cytomegalovirus-associated.

PCR amplification relied on 60 Vbeta primers (plus 13 Jbeta primers). Repertoires were generated with immunoSEQ multiplex PCR, while TCRdb's copy carries only in-frame clones and drops some. The repertoire holds approximately 180,000 clones, with more than 85% as singletons. Trimming removed 4 bases from V and 4 bases from J; junction bases left unmatched: 3. CDR3 size: 13 residues. CDR1 is SGHTA and CDR2 is FQGNSA in the germline V gene. Points on this clone: No antigen is known for it.

The sequence derives from a woman younger than 30 in good health and CMV-seronegative. The sample was PBMCs. This chain connects TRBV7-2 to TRBJ1-2; 7 nucleotides agree with TRBD1. CDR3 DNA: TGTGCCAGCAGCTATGACAGGGCCTATGGCTACACCTTC. Its protein is CASSYDRAYGYTF.